This TCR beta chain was sequenced in a study of blood T cell repertoires in COVID-19. For the study at large: Whether acute or convalescent, the COVID-19 samples came from the United States, Italy and Spain.

Original processing notes: Cell counts per sample came from amplifying reference gene primers. TCRdb keeps only in-frame clones here, not all; method: immunoSEQ multiplex PCR. Clonal size and the V and J genes are those of that table, whereas D and trimming came from the DNA. Of over 150,000 clones listed, about 86% are singletons. Germline lookup yields CDR1 SNHLY and CDR2 FYNNEI. V lost 7 bases, J lost 5 bases, and 12 bases lay in between. This CDR3 has 12 residues. This TCR was sampled from a young woman who had recovered from COVID-19. Sequenced sample: peripheral blood. This chain links TRBV2 with TRBJ2-7; possibly TRBD1 for D (5 bases). This CDR3 is CASTAGAHEQYF. The CDR3 DNA sequence: TGTGCCAGCACCGCTGGGGCCCACGAGCAGTACTTC.